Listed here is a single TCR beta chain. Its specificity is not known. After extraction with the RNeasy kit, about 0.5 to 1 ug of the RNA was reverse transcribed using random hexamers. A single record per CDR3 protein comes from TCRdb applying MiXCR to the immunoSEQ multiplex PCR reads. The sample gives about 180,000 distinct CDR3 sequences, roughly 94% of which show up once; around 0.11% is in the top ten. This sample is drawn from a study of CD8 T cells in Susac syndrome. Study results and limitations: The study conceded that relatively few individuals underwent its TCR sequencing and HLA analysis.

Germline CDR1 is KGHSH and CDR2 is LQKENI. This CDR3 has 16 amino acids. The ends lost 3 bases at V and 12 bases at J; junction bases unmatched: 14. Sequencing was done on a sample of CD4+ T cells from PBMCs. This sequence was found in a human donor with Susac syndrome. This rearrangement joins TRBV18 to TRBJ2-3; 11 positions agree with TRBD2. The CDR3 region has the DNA TGTGCCAGCTCACCCCCTGGACTAGCGGGTACCGCCCCACAGTATTTT. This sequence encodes CASSPPGLAGTAPQYF.